What follows describes a single T cell receptor beta chain. No antigen is known for it. The data derive from a study of identical twins. Overall study findings and caveats: Partly confounded zero-insertion analyses could result from invariant MAIT and iNKT cells.

The V segment lost 2 bases and the J segment 3 bases; nucleotides outside the gene matches: 7. The CDR3 is made up of 16 amino acids. The germline CDR1 and CDR2 sequences are SGHTA and FQGNSA. Via MiXCR, TCRdb re-called the 5' RACE reads, giving one row per CDR3 protein. The sample comprises 420,000 or so distinct CDR3 sequences, less than 20% of which are singletons, and about 12% rests with the top ten. V gene TRBV7-2 combines with J gene TRBJ2-3; 8 nucleotides agree with TRBD2. The TCR comes from a man aged 50-60 years in good health. Source material: naive T cells sorted from blood. The CDR3 loop reads CASSLLPSGSTDTQYF. CDR3 coding DNA: TGTGCCAGCAGCTTATTGCCAAGCGGGAGTACAGATACGCAGTATTTT.